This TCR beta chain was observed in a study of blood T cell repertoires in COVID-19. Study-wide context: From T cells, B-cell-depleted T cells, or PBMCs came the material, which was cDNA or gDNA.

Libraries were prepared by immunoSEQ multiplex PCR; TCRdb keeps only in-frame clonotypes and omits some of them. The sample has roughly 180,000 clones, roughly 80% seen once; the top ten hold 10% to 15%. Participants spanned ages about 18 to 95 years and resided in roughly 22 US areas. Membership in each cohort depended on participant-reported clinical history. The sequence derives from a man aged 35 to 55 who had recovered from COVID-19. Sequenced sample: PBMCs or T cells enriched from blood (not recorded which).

CDR3 residues: CASSPWDSENTEAFF. The CDR3 DNA reads as TGCGCCAGCAGCCCTTGGGACAGCGAGAACACTGAAGCTTTCTTT. The V and J genes are TRBV4-1 and TRBJ1-1, with TRBD1 matching 7 bases. Losses at the gene ends were 4 bases for V and 1 base for J; bases not matched to a gene: 6. The CDR3 contains 15 residues. Per the germline V gene, CDR1 is MGHRA and CDR2 is YSYEKL.